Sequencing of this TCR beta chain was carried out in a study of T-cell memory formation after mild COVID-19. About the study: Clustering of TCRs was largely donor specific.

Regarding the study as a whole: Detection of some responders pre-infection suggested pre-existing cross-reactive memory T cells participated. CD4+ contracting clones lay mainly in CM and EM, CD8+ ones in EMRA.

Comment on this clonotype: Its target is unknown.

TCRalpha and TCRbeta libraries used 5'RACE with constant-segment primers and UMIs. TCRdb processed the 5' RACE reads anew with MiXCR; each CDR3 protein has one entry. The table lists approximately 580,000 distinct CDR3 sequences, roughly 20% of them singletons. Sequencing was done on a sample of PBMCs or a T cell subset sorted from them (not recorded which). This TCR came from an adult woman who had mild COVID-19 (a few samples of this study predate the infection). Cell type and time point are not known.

CDR3 DNA sequence: TGCGCCAGCAGCGATGGGACAGGGGGGAACACTGAAGCTTTCTTT. Its translation: CASSDGTGGNTEAFF. The rearrangement uses TRBV5-1 and TRBJ1-1, with 11 bases matching TRBD1. V trimming: 4 bases; J trimming: 1 base; junction bases outside the gene matches: 3. From germline, CDR1 is SGHRS and CDR2 YFSETQ. The CDR3 has 15 amino acids.